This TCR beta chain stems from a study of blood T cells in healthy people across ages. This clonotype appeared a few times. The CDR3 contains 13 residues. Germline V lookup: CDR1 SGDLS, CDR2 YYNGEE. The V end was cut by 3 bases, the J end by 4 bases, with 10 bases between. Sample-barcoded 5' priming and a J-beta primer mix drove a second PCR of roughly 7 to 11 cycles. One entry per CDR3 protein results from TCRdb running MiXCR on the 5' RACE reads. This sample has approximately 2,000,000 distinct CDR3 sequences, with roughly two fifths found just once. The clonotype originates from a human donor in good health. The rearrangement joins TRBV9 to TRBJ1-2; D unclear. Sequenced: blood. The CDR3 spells CASSGTSGYGYTF. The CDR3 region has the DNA TGTGCCAGCAGCGGGACGTCGGGCTATGGCTACACCTTC.